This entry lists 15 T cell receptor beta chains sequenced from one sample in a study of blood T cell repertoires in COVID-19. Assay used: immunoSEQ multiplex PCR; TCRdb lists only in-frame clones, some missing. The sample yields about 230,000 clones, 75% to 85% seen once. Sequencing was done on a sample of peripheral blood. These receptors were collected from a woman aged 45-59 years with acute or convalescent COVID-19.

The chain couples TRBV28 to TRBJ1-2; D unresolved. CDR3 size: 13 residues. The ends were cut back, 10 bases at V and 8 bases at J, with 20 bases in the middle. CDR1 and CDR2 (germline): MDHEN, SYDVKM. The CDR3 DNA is TGTGCCACTTCAACGCAGCGGGCGCGCGGCTACACCTTC. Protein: CATSTQRARGYTF.

This chain's CDR3 is CASSQETTSGLTDTQYF. Here the CDR3 DNA reads TGTGCCAGCAGCCAAGAAACAACTAGCGGGCTCACAGATACGCAGTATTTT. The chain couples TRBV4-2 to TRBJ2-3; TRBD2 aligns across 9 bases. Germline V gene data show CDR1 as LGHNA and CDR2 as YNFKEQ. The CDR3 runs to 17 residues. Germline trimming cut 0 bases from V and 2 bases from J; bases unmatched to any gene: 6.

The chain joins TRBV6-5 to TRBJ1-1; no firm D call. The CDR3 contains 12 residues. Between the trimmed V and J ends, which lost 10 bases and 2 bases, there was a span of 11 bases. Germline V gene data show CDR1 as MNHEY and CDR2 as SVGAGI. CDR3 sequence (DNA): TGTGCCACGGGGAGCGTTAACACTGAAGCTTTCTTT. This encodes CATGSVNTEAFF.

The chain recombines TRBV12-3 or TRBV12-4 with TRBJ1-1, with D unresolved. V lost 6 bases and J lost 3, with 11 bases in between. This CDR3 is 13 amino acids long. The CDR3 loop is CASRSGLYTEAFF. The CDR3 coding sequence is TGTGCCAGCAGAAGCGGACTTTACACTGAAGCTTTCTTT.

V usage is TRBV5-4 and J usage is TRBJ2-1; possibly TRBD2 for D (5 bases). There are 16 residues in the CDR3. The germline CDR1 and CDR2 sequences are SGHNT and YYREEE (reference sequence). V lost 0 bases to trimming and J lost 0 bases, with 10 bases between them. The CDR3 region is CASSLGGPSSYNEQFF. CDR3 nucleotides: TGTGCCAGCAGCTTGGGCGGGCCCAGCTCCTACAATGAGCAGTTCTTC. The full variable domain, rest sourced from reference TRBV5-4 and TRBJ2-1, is ETGVTQSPTHLIKTRGQQVTLRCSSQSGHNTVSWYQQALGQGPQFIFQYYREEENGRGNFPPRFSGLQFPNYSSELNVNALELDDSALYLCASSLGGPSSYNEQFFGPGTRLTVL.

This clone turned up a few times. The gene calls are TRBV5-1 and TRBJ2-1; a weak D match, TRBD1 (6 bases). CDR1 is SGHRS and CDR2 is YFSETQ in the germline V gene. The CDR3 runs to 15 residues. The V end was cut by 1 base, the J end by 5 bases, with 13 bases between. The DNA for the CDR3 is TGCGCCAGCAGCTTGTTACAGGGTGGCAACAATGAGCAGTTCTTC. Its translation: CASSLLQGGNNEQFF.

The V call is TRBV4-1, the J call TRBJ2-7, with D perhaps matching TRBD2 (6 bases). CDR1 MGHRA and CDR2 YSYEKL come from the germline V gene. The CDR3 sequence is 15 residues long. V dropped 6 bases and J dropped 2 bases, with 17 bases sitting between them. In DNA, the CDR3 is TGCGCCAGCAGGTCAGGCGGGACGGGGCCCTACGAGCAGTACTTC. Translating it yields CASRSGGTGPYEQYF.

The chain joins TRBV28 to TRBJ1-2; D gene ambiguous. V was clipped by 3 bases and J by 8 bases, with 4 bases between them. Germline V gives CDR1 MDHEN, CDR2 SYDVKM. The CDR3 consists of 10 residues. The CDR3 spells CASSLGGYTF. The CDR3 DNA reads TGTGCCAGCAGTTTGGGCGGCTACACCTTC.

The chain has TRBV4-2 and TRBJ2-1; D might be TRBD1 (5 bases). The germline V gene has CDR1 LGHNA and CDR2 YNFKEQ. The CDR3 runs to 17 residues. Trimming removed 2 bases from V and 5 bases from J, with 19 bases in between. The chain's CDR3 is CASSQSSAGIKNNEQFF. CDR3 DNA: TGTGCCAGCAGCCAAAGCTCCGCAGGGATCAAAAACAATGAGCAGTTCTTC.

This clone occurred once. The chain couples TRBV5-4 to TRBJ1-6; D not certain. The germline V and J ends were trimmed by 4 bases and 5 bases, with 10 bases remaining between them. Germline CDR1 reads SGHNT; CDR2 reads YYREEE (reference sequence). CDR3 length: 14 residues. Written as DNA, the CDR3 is TGTGCCAGCAGCCCGACATTTAATAATTCACCCCTCCACTTT. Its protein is CASSPTFNNSPLHF.

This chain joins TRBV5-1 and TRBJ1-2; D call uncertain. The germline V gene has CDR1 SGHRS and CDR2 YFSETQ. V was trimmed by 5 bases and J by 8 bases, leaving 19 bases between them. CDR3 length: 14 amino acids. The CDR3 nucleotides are TGCGCCAGCAGATCCGACATCGGCCAAGGAGGCTACACCTTC. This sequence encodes CASRSDIGQGGYTF.

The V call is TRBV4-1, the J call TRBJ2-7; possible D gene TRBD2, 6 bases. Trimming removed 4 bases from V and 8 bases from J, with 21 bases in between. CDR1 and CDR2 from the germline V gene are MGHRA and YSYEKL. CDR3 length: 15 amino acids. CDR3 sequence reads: CASSPYREQNRKQYF. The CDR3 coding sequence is TGCGCCAGCAGCCCATACCGGGAGCAAAATCGGAAGCAGTACTTC.

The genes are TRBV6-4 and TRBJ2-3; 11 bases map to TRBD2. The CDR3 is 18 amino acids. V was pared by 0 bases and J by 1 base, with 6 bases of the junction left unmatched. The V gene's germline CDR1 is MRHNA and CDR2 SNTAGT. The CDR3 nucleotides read TGTGCCAGCAGTGACTCGGGGACTAGCGGAAAACGCACAGATACGCAGTATTTT. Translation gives CASSDSGTSGKRTDTQYF.

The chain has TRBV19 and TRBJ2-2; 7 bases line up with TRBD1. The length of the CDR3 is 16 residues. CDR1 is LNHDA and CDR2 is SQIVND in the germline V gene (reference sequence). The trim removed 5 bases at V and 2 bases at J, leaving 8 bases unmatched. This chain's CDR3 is CASSSRRTGNTGELFF. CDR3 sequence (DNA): TGTGCCAGTAGTTCCCGGAGGACAGGCAACACCGGGGAGCTGTTTTTT.

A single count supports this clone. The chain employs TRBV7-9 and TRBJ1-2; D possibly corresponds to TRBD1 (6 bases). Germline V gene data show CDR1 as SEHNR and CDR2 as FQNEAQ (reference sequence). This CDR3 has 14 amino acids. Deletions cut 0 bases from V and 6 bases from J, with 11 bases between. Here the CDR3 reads CASSLAQGTNGYTF. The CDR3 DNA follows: TGTGCCAGCAGCTTAGCACAGGGAACGAATGGCTACACCTTC.